Below are 10 T cell receptor beta chains sequenced from a single sample in a study of low-dose radiotherapy and immunotherapy resistance in tumors. Covering alpha and beta chains, TRAV- and TRBV-specific primers were used for the first-strand cDNA. The PCR that amplified TCRs ran for about 18 cycles, relying on a constant-region primer and a V-primer adapter. One entry per CDR3 protein results from TCRdb running MiXCR on the reads. Of 40,000 or so distinct CDR3 sequences in the sample, 20% to 30% were seen once. As to time point: after trial treatment. As to treatment: LDRT plus nivolumab, ipilimumab, low-dose cyclophosphamide and aspirin (RACIN trial). Material: PBMCs, obtained after low-dose radiotherapy plus immunotherapy. Receptors were obtained from a male donor with prostate cancer.

Many counts were recorded for this clonotype. The chain has TRBV29-1 and TRBJ2-4, with 7 positions matching TRBD2. Germline CDR1 is SQVTM and CDR2 is ANQGSEA. The CDR3 runs 11 residues. J was trimmed by 6 bases and V by 7 bases; bases with no gene match: 3. The CDR3 is CSARELNIQYF. DNA for the CDR3: TGCAGCGCGCGGGAGTTAAACATTCAGTACTTC. Supplemented by reference TRBV29-1 and TRBJ2-4, the full variable domain reads SAVISQKPSRDICQRGTSLTIQCQVDSQVTMMFWYRQQPGQSLTLIATANQGSEATYESGFVIDKFPISRPNLTFSTLTVSNMSPEDSSIYLCSARELNIQYFGAGTRLSVL.

This clonotype was observed many times. V usage is TRBV29-1 and J usage is TRBJ1-4, with a weak D call TRBD1 (6 bases). This CDR3 is 13 amino acids long. Trimming took 6 bases from V and 5 from J, leaving 13 bases between them. CDR1 and CDR2 from the germline V gene are SQVTM and ANQGSEA. CDR3 bases: TGCAGCGTCTCCACAGGGATGAATGAAAAACTGTTTTTT. Its translation: CSVSTGMNEKLFF.

This clonotype came up many times. The rearrangement uses TRBV19 and TRBJ1-5, with D possibly matching TRBD1 (6 bases). Looked up from germline, CDR1 is LNHDA and CDR2 is SQIVND (reference sequence). CDR3 length: 15 residues. Trimming removed 5 bases from V and 5 bases from J, with 16 bases in between. The CDR3 nucleotides read TGTGCCAGTAGTGGGCCCGGGGGGGGCGATCAGCCCCAGCATTTT. Translated, it gives CASSGPGGGDQPQHF.

There are many counts of this clonotype. The CDR3 spells CSATQRTRETQYF. CDR3 bases: TGCAGTGCCACCCAGAGAACCAGGGAGACCCAGTACTTC. The chain uses TRBV20-1 and TRBJ2-5; D not certain. V shed 6 bases and J shed 5 bases, with 16 bases lying between them. The CDR3 extends over 13 amino acids. Germline CDR1 DFQATT, CDR2 SNEGSKA (reference sequence).

At least ten counts were recorded for this clonotype. This chain's CDR3 is CASSRGRTYEQYF. In DNA form, the CDR3 reads TGTGCCAGCAGTCGGGGGAGGACCTACGAGCAGTACTTC. The V and J genes are TRBV28 and TRBJ2-7; D may be TRBD2 (6 bases). V shed 5 bases and J shed 2 bases, with 10 bases lying between them. CDR3 length equals 13 residues. Germline V CDR1 and CDR2: MDHEN, SYDVKM.

This clonotype is medium-sized. The chain has TRBV28 and TRBJ1-6; D gene unclear. The V gene's germline CDR1 is MDHEN and CDR2 SYDVKM. Trimming cost V 8 bases and J 5 bases, with 13 bases left between them. The CDR3 is 14 amino acids. DNA for the CDR3: TGTGCCAGCGCCTTCGCGGTTCATAATTCACCCCTCCACTTT. This sequence encodes CASAFAVHNSPLHF.

This clonotype was counted at least ten times. V and J are TRBV7-9 and TRBJ1-6, with a weak D call TRBD1 (5 bases). Trimming removed 1 base from V and 10 bases from J, with 11 bases in between. The CDR3 contains 14 residues. CDR1 and CDR2 from the germline V gene are SEHNR and FQNEAQ (reference sequence). The CDR3, as DNA: TGTGCCAGCAGCTTAGGGGCCAGGGAGTCACCCCTCCACTTT. It codes for CASSLGARESPLHF.

About this clonotype: A much larger clone sits a single nucleotide away, making a read error possible. The chain has TRBV30 and TRBJ2-1; TRBD2 is a possible D gene (6 bases). The CDR3 extends over 15 amino acids. Germline CDR1 is GTSNPN and CDR2 is SVGIG (reference sequence). V was clipped by 5 bases and J by 8 bases, with 22 bases between them. The CDR3 DNA reads as TGTGCCTGGGGTGGGGCGGGATGGCCCGTGGATGAGCAGTTCTTC. The encoded protein is CAWGGAGWPVDEQFF.

Many counts were recorded for this clonotype. This chain links TRBV11-2 with TRBJ2-3, with 10 bases aligning to TRBD2. The germline gives CDR1 SGHAT, CDR2 FQNNGV. The CDR3 length is 19 residues. Trimming at V came to 4 bases and at J to 3 bases, leaving 16 bases not matched to a gene. CDR3 DNA sequence: TGTGCCAGCAGCTACCGGGTAGCGGGGGGCTTTGGGAATACAGATACGCAGTATTTT. Protein: CASSYRVAGGFGNTDTQYF.

In this sample, this clonotype turned up many times. The genes are TRBV25-1 and TRBJ2-4; the match to TRBD1 covers 8 bases. CDR1 and CDR2 (germline): MGHDK, SYGVNS. V was pared by 3 bases and J by 8 bases, with 6 bases of the junction left unmatched. The CDR3 consists of 14 residues. CDR3 sequence reads: CASSEGDRGDIQYF. DNA for the CDR3: TGTGCCAGCAGTGAGGGTGACAGGGGTGACATTCAGTACTTC.